Shown below are 25 T cell receptor beta chains from a single sample sequenced in a study of technical replicates of blood from several donors. Clones were sequenced by immunoSEQ multiplex PCR, and TCRdb holds only the in-frame ones, with some missing. The data hold 60,000 to 65,000 clones, with approximately 87% observed a single time. Sequenced sample: PBMCs. These receptors all stem from a human donor in good health. Some clones in this sample may be carry-over from other donors' samples.

This clone appeared a single time. In DNA, the CDR3 is TGCGCCAGCAGCCAAGCAGCGGATAGATCCAATGAGCAGTTCTTC. Protein product: CASSQAADRSNEQFF. This chain links TRBV4-1 with TRBJ2-1, with D possibly TRBD2 on 5 matching bases. The CDR3 is 15 amino acids. Germline CDR1 MGHRA, CDR2 YSYEKL. V was clipped by 1 base and J by 6 bases, with 13 bases between them.

The rearrangement links TRBV9 to TRBJ1-6, with D possibly matching TRBD1 (5 bases). Germline CDR1 SGDLS, CDR2 YYNGEE. This CDR3 has 15 residues. The V and J ends lost 3 bases and 10 bases respectively, with 17 bases between them. CDR3 DNA sequence: TGTGCCAGCAGCGCAATACAGGAAAGGGGATCACCCCTCCACTTT. Its protein is CASSAIQERGSPLHF.

This clone was recorded once. The J gene is TRBJ2-1, the V gene TRBV7-3; 9 bases fit TRBD2. CDR3 length: 15 amino acids. V lost 4 bases to trimming and J lost 4 bases; unmatched junction nucleotides: 5. In germline, CDR1 is SGHTA, CDR2 FQGTGA. The CDR3 bases are TGTGCCAGCAGCTGGGAACTAGCGGGTTACAATGAGCAGTTCTTC. Translated: CASSWELAGYNEQFF.

J is TRBJ2-7 and V is TRBV5-1; a weak D match, TRBD1 (5 bases). The CDR3 is 12 residues long. Looked up from germline, CDR1 is SGHRS and CDR2 is YFSETQ. Trimming removed 3 bases from V and 6 bases from J, with 10 bases in between. CDR3 sequence (DNA): TGCGCCAGCAGCTCTGACAGTCGCGAGCAGTACTTC. It specifies CASSSDSREQYF.

V is TRBV10-3 and J is TRBJ1-4, with D possibly TRBD1 on 6 matching bases. Germline V gives CDR1 ENHRY, CDR2 SYGVKD. The CDR3 has 16 amino acids. Deletions cut 3 bases from V and 8 bases from J, with 19 bases between. The CDR3 DNA is TGTGCCATCAGTGACTGGGAGGGGGGAAGAGTGGAAAAACTGTTTTTT. Its translation is CAISDWEGGRVEKLFF.

The J gene is TRBJ1-2, the V gene TRBV19; 8 bases agree with TRBD1. Trimming cost V 4 bases and J 4 bases; bases outside gene matches: 5. The CDR3 is made up of 14 amino acids. Germline V CDR1 and CDR2: LNHDA, SQIVND (reference sequence). CDR3 sequence (DNA): TGTGCCAGTAGTAGCTCAGGGGGCGGCTATGGCTACACCTTC. Translated, it gives CASSSSGGGYGYTF.

CDR3 sequence: CASSQTGTGFLGTNEKLFF. Written as DNA, the CDR3 is TGCGCCAGCAGCCAAACCGGGACAGGGTTCTTAGGCACTAATGAAAAACTGTTTTTT. The genes are TRBV4-3 and TRBJ1-4; 9 positions agree with TRBD1. The CDR3 sequence is 19 residues long. Looked up from germline, CDR1 is LGHNA and CDR2 is YSLEER. The J segment lost 2 bases and the V segment lost 2 bases, leaving 12 bases of the junction unmatched.

The CDR3: CASSPGGAGGYTF. CDR3 nucleotides: TGTGCCAGCAGTCCAGGGGGCGCGGGTGGCTACACCTTC. The chain carries TRBV27 and TRBJ1-2; 8 nucleotides agree with TRBD1. The CDR3 is 13 amino acids. V was clipped by 5 bases and J by 7 bases; unmatched bases: 6. The germline gives CDR1 MNHEY, CDR2 SMNVEV (reference sequence).

The chain carries TRBV11-3 and TRBJ2-7, with TRBD1 matching 7 bases. V gave up 2 bases and J gave up 2 bases; unmatched junction bases: 6. The CDR3 is made up of 15 amino acids. Looked up from germline, CDR1 is SGHNT and CDR2 is YENEEA. CDR3 coding DNA: TGTGCCAGCAGCTTATCGCGGACAGGCCCCTACGAGCAGTACTTC. As protein: CASSLSRTGPYEQYF.

V gene TRBV9 combines with J gene TRBJ2-3; 7 positions agree with TRBD2. Germline V gene data show CDR1 as SGDLS and CDR2 as YYNGEE. This CDR3 is built from 18 residues. The junction had 12 bases not matched to a gene; V was cut back by 2 bases and J by 0 bases. The DNA for the CDR3 is TGTGCCAGCAGCGTTTCGGGGGGTGCTAGTGTGAGCACAGATACGCAGTATTTT. Its protein product is CASSVSGGASVSTDTQYF.

The CDR3 nucleotides are TGTGCCAGCAGCCTGGGGGGGCATAGGCAAGAGACCCAGTACTTC. Protein: CASSLGGHRQETQYF. J is TRBJ2-5 and V is TRBV7-3; D perhaps matches TRBD2 (7 bases). This CDR3 has 15 amino acids. Germline loops: CDR1 SGHTA, CDR2 FQGTGA. The V end was cut by 5 bases, the J end by 2 bases, with 15 bases between.

J is TRBJ2-2 and V is TRBV15; 8 bases fit TRBD2. V shed 4 bases and J 4 bases; nucleotides not matched to a gene: 2. In germline, CDR1 is LNHNV, CDR2 YYDKDF (reference sequence). The CDR3 sequence is 14 residues long. This CDR3 reads CATSMGLGTGELFF. The CDR3 nucleotides are TGTGCCACCAGCATGGGACTAGGCACCGGGGAGCTGTTTTTT.

CDR3 sequence reads: CASSERPGQGIFQTQYF. CDR3 DNA sequence: TGCGCCAGCAGCGAGCGTCCCGGACAGGGAATCTTTCAGACCCAGTACTTC. The rearrangement joins TRBV5-1 to TRBJ2-5; TRBD1 matches at 8 bases. CDR3 length equals 17 residues. The V gene's germline CDR1 is SGHRS and CDR2 YFSETQ. The V segment lost 4 bases and the J segment 6 bases; nucleotides outside the gene matches: 17.

CDR3 residues: CASSRETGEGAEQFF. DNA for the CDR3: TGTGCCAGCAGCCGTGAGACGGGAGAGGGTGCCGAGCAGTTCTTC. The V call is TRBV7-2, the J call TRBJ2-1; maybe TRBD2 (6 bases). This CDR3 region has 15 residues. Trimming pared 5 bases from V and 10 bases from J, leaving 21 bases between. Germline lookup yields CDR1 SGHTA and CDR2 FQGNSA.

Only a few counts were recorded for this clone. The CDR3 reads CASSSGAGLSTGELFF. Here the CDR3 DNA reads TGTGCCAGCAGCTCGGGTGCGGGGCTTAGCACCGGGGAGCTGTTTTTT. The chain has TRBV7-9 and TRBJ2-2; TRBD2 is a possible D gene (6 bases). Germline V gives CDR1 SEHNR, CDR2 FQNEAQ (reference sequence). Trimming removed 4 bases from V and 4 bases from J, with 16 bases in between. The CDR3 has 16 amino acids.

The rearrangement uses TRBV18 and TRBJ2-2; the D gene is possibly TRBD2 (5 bases). Per the germline V gene, CDR1 is KGHSH and CDR2 is LQKENI. V lost 4 bases, J lost 2 bases, and 14 bases lay in between. The CDR3 loop spans 16 amino acids. This CDR3 reads CASSLLRVKNTGELFF. In DNA form, the CDR3 reads TGTGCCAGCTCACTTCTGCGGGTGAAAAACACCGGGGAGCTGTTTTTT.

This chain uses TRBV19 with TRBJ2-2; perhaps TRBD2 as D (5 bases). Between the trimmed V and J ends, which lost 3 bases and 5 bases, there was a span of 10 bases. Germline values: CDR1 LNHDA, CDR2 SQIVND (reference sequence). The CDR3 spans 14 residues. Here the CDR3 DNA reads TGTGCCAGTAGTATGAAAGCGGATACCGGGGAGCTGTTTTTT. As protein: CASSMKADTGELFF. The variable domain in full, completed from reference TRBV19 and TRBJ2-2, reads DGGITQSPKYLFRKEGQNVTLSCEQNLNHDAMYWYRQDPGQGLRLIYYSQIVNDFQKGDIAEGYSVSREKKESFPLTVTSAQKNPTAFYLCASSMKADTGELFFGEGSRLTVL.

The chain joins TRBV5-6 to TRBJ1-1; 11 bases fit TRBD1. J was trimmed by 3 bases and V by 4 bases; bases with no gene match: 8. Germline V gene sequence: CDR1 SGHDT, CDR2 YYEEEE. CDR3 length equals 16 residues. CDR3 sequence reads: CASSPEVGQGDTEAFF. The CDR3 DNA reads as TGTGCCAGCAGCCCGGAGGTGGGACAGGGGGACACTGAAGCTTTCTTT.

The chain links TRBV4-1 to TRBJ1-5, with TRBD1 identical over 11 bases. The CDR3 is made up of 18 amino acids. Germline CDR1 MGHRA, CDR2 YSYEKL. V trimming: 0 bases; J trimming: 9 bases; junction bases outside the gene matches: 13. CDR3 protein: CASSQESGQGVQSRPQHF. For the CDR3, the DNA is TGCGCCAGCAGCCAAGAATCGGGACAGGGGGTACAATCACGGCCCCAGCATTTT.

CDR3 sequence: CASSPGQYQETQYF. The CDR3 bases are TGCGCCAGCAGCCCGGGACAGTACCAAGAGACCCAGTACTTC. The chain links TRBV5-1 to TRBJ2-5; TRBD1 aligns across 7 bases. CDR3 length equals 14 residues. J lost 0 bases, V lost 4 bases, and 3 bases had no gene match. Germline assignment: CDR1 SGHRS and CDR2 YFSETQ. The full variable domain, with the rest looked up from reference TRBV5-1 and TRBJ2-5, is KAGVTQTPRYLIKTRGQQVTLSCSPISGHRSVSWYQQTPGQGLQFLFEYFSETQRNKGNFPGRFSGRQFSNSRSEMNVSTLELGDSALYLCASSPGQYQETQYFGPGTRLLVL.

The CDR3 DNA follows: TGTGCCACCAGCACATGGGACAGGGGCAGTCAGCCCCAGCATTTT. This codes for CATSTWDRGSQPQHF. The rearrangement joins TRBV15 to TRBJ1-5; 10 bases fit TRBD1. From germline, CDR1 is LNHNV and CDR2 YYDKDF (reference sequence). Germline trimming cut 4 bases from V and 6 bases from J; bases unmatched to any gene: 6. The CDR3 sequence is 15 residues long.

The CDR3, as DNA: TGTGCCAGCAGCTTAGGCGCAGGTAGCTCCTACGAGCAGTACTTC. It is translated as CASSLGAGSSYEQYF. The chain employs TRBV7-9 and TRBJ2-7; D not certain. In germline, CDR1 is SEHNR, CDR2 FQNEAQ (reference sequence). The CDR3 runs to 15 residues. Trimming removed 1 base at V and 0 bases at J, with 10 bases between. The full variable domain, in which reference TRBV7-9 and TRBJ2-7 provide the parts outside the CDR3, is DTGVSQNPRHKITKRGQNVTFRCDPISEHNRLYWYRQTLGQGPEFLTYFQNEAQLEKSRLLSDRFSAERPKGSFSTLEIQRTEQGDSAMYLCASSLGAGSSYEQYFGPGTRLTVT.

The J gene is TRBJ2-4, the V gene TRBV5-1; 7 bases match TRBD1. Trimming took 4 bases from V and 6 from J; bases not matched to a gene: 10. Germline values: CDR1 SGHRS, CDR2 YFSETQ. This CDR3 is built from 15 residues. CDR3 sequence: CASSTTGTEANIQYF. CDR3 nucleotides: TGCGCCAGCAGCACCACCGGGACAGAAGCAAACATTCAGTACTTC.

V is TRBV6-1 and J is TRBJ2-7, with TRBD1 as a possible D gene (5 bases). V was shortened by 1 base and J by 5 bases, with 12 bases between the two germline ends. The germline CDR1 and CDR2 sequences are MNHNS and SASEGT. The length of the CDR3 is 14 residues. The CDR3: CASSEVARANEQYF. CDR3 nucleotide sequence: TGTGCCAGCAGTGAAGTGGCCAGGGCAAACGAGCAGTACTTC.

This clone showed up just once. The rearrangement uses TRBV6-5 and TRBJ2-7; 13 bases fit TRBD2. V was pared by 7 bases and J by 4 bases, with 7 bases of the junction left unmatched. The germline gives CDR1 MNHEY, CDR2 SVGAGI. The CDR3 has 15 residues. The CDR3 region is CASKKLAGGHYEQYF. CDR3 sequence (DNA): TGTGCCAGCAAAAAACTAGCGGGGGGGCATTACGAGCAGTACTTC.